What follows are 32 T cell receptor beta chains derived from one specimen sequenced in a study of shared clonotypes between healthy human individuals. Assay: immunoSEQ multiplex PCR; the TCRdb copy retains only in-frame clones and omits some. This table holds about 2.1 million clones, 80% to 95% found once. CD45RO-negative, CCR7-selected cells formed the naive CD8 fraction, which excluded terminally differentiated effector memory CD45RA+ cells. Sequenced material: naive CD8+ T cells from PBMCs. These receptors all stem from a man between 18 and 29 years old in good health. Some clones in this sample may be carry-over from other donors' samples.

The gene calls are TRBV19 and TRBJ1-1; D not certain. Between the trimmed V and J ends, which lost 10 bases and 5 bases, there was a span of 14 bases. The CDR3 contains 12 residues. The germline gives CDR1 LNHDA, CDR2 SQIVND (reference sequence). The CDR3 is CATNSGQTEAFF. The CDR3 region has the DNA TGTGCCACCAATTCGGGTCAAACTGAAGCTTTCTTT.

This clone was seen a few times. The same CDR3 can be traced to other DNA sequences in this sample. The CDR3 bases are TGTGCCAGCAGTCCACACACCGGGGAGCTGTTTTTT. It is translated as CASSPHTGELFF. The V gene is TRBV27, the J gene TRBJ2-2; D gene ambiguous. Trimming cost V 5 bases and J 3 bases, with 4 bases left between them. Germline assignment: CDR1 MNHEY and CDR2 SMNVEV (reference sequence). This CDR3 has 12 amino acids.

This chain links TRBV28 with TRBJ1-5, with D unresolved. V was trimmed by 5 bases and J by 6 bases, leaving 11 bases between them. Germline values: CDR1 MDHEN, CDR2 SYDVKM. The CDR3 is made up of 13 amino acids. In DNA, the CDR3 is TGTGCCAGCAGTCCCGTTGAAGCTCAGCCCCAGCATTTT. Its protein is CASSPVEAQPQHF.

The rearrangement uses TRBV27 and TRBJ2-3; no clear D gene. CDR1 MNHEY and CDR2 SMNVEV come from the germline V gene (reference sequence). V shed 5 bases and J shed 5 bases, with 11 bases lying between them. The CDR3 is made up of 13 amino acids. The CDR3 here is CASSAHTLDTQYF. The CDR3 DNA reads TGTGCCAGCAGTGCCCATACGTTAGATACGCAGTATTTT.

The V gene is TRBV4-2, the J gene TRBJ2-2; possible D gene TRBD2, 6 bases. The CDR3 runs 15 residues. Trimming removed 5 bases at V and 7 bases at J, with 17 bases between. Germline V CDR1 and CDR2: LGHNA, YNFKEQ. The CDR3 here is CASSEGDSLGGELFF. The CDR3 DNA follows: TGTGCCAGCAGCGAAGGGGACTCCTTAGGCGGGGAGCTGTTTTTT.

The chain has TRBV28 and TRBJ2-7; D might be TRBD1 (6 bases). V lost 3 bases and J lost 6, with 12 bases in between. The CDR3 runs 13 residues. Looked up from germline, CDR1 is MDHEN and CDR2 is SYDVKM. CDR3 sequence: CASSLQGPGEQYF. The CDR3 nucleotides are TGTGCCAGCAGTTTGCAGGGGCCGGGCGAGCAGTACTTC.

This clone showed up just once. The gene calls are TRBV10-3 and TRBJ2-6; 7 bases agree with TRBD1. Trimming removed 1 base from V and 0 bases from J; junction bases left unmatched: 9. Germline V lookup: CDR1 ENHRY, CDR2 SYGVKD. CDR3 length equals 19 residues. CDR3 sequence (DNA): TGTGCCATCAGTGAGTTTCTAGGACAGGCGAACTCTGGGGCCAACGTCCTGACTTTC. As protein: CAISEFLGQANSGANVLTF.

This sequence joins TRBV4-3 and TRBJ1-1, with a weak D call TRBD1 (6 bases). Trimming left V 0 bases short and J 4 bases short, with 12 bases between. Germline V gene lookup returns CDR1 LGHNA and CDR2 YSLEER. This CDR3 contains 15 residues. In DNA form, the CDR3 reads TGCGCCAGCAGCCAAGATTTGGGGGGCTTCACTGAAGCTTTCTTT. Its protein is CASSQDLGGFTEAFF.

J is TRBJ2-1 and V is TRBV27, with TRBD2 matching over 9 bases. The CDR3 consists of 16 residues. V lost 0 bases to trimming and J lost 8 bases; unmatched junction nucleotides: 8. Germline V gives CDR1 MNHEY, CDR2 SMNVEV (reference sequence). The CDR3 DNA sequence: TGTGCCAGCAGTTTATCCCTAGCGGGATGGGCACATGAGCAGTTCTTC. Its protein product is CASSLSLAGWAHEQFF.

V gene TRBV4-1 combines with J gene TRBJ1-2; unclear D gene. V shed 1 base and J shed 4 bases, with 13 bases lying between them. Per the germline V gene, CDR1 is MGHRA and CDR2 is YSYEKL. The CDR3 runs to 15 residues. CDR3: CASSQVTTESYGYTF. The CDR3 DNA sequence: TGCGCCAGCAGCCAAGTCACCACCGAGTCCTATGGCTACACCTTC.

This clone turned up a few times. Distinct nucleotide sequences in the sample also encode this CDR3. The chain is built from TRBV7-9 and TRBJ1-1; D uncertain. Germline V lookup: CDR1 SEHNR, CDR2 FQNEAQ (reference sequence). V lost 3 bases and J 2 bases, leaving 4 bases between the germline ends. This CDR3 is built from 12 residues. CDR3 sequence reads: CASSFGNTEAFF. CDR3 DNA: TGTGCCAGCAGCTTTGGTAACACTGAAGCTTTCTTT. Supplemented by reference TRBV7-9 and TRBJ1-1, the full variable domain reads DTGVSQNPRHKITKRGQNVTFRCDPISEHNRLYWYRQTLGQGPEFLTYFQNEAQLEKSRLLSDRFSAERPKGSFSTLEIQRTEQGDSAMYLCASSFGNTEAFFGQGTRLTVV.

The V call is TRBV27, the J call TRBJ1-1, with 9 bases aligning to TRBD1. Germline V gene data show CDR1 as MNHEY and CDR2 as SMNVEV (reference sequence). The V gene end was trimmed by 5 bases and the J gene end by 1 base; junction bases not matched to a gene: 5. There are 15 residues in the CDR3. CDR3 region: CASSIGTGWNTEAFF. The CDR3 coding sequence is TGTGCCAGCAGTATTGGGACAGGGTGGAACACTGAAGCTTTCTTT.

V and J are TRBV11-2 and TRBJ2-7, with a tentative D call TRBD2 (5 bases). Germline V gene sequence: CDR1 SGHAT, CDR2 FQNNGV. The CDR3 runs to 13 residues. The V and J ends lost 5 bases and 4 bases respectively, with 12 bases between them. The DNA for the CDR3 is TGTGCCAGCAGCCGAGGGAGTGCTTACGAGCAGTACTTC. This sequence encodes CASSRGSAYEQYF.

The chain combines TRBV15 with TRBJ2-7; a possible D gene is TRBD1 (5 bases). V was pared by 0 bases and J by 0 bases, with 12 bases between. Per germline, CDR1 LNHNV and CDR2 YYDKDF (reference sequence). CDR3 length: 16 amino acids. The CDR3 protein is CATSRDPRVSSYEQYF. The DNA for the CDR3 is TGTGCCACCAGCAGAGATCCCAGGGTCAGCTCCTACGAGCAGTACTTC.

Here the CDR3 DNA reads TGTGCCAGCAGCTTAGGGCGAGAAGGCTACACCTTC. Its translation is CASSLGREGYTF. This chain connects TRBV7-9 to TRBJ1-2; D is unresolved. Germline values: CDR1 SEHNR, CDR2 FQNEAQ (reference sequence). The CDR3 totals 12 residues. Trimming cost V 1 base and J 8 bases, with 8 bases left between them. The variable domain in full, with the rest retrieved from reference TRBV7-9 and TRBJ1-2, is DTGVSQNPRHKITKRGQNVTFRCDPISEHNRLYWYRQTLGQGPEFLTYFQNEAQLEKSRLLSDRFSAERPKGSFSTLEIQRTEQGDSAMYLCASSLGREGYTFGSGTRLTVV.

The rearrangement uses TRBV7-9 and TRBJ2-3; D may be TRBD1 (6 bases). The length of the CDR3 is 16 residues. V was shortened by 5 bases and J by 6 bases, with 21 bases between the two germline ends. Germline V CDR1 and CDR2: SEHNR, FQNEAQ (reference sequence). The CDR3 region is CASSPKQGPDPDTQYF. CDR3 nucleotide sequence: TGTGCCAGCAGCCCCAAACAGGGCCCCGACCCCGATACGCAGTATTTT. Supplemented by reference TRBV7-9 and TRBJ2-3, the full variable domain reads DTGVSQNPRHKITKRGQNVTFRCDPISEHNRLYWYRQTLGQGPEFLTYFQNEAQLEKSRLLSDRFSAERPKGSFSTLEIQRTEQGDSAMYLCASSPKQGPDPDTQYFGPGTRLTVL.

This chain connects TRBV28 to TRBJ2-1, with D perhaps TRBD2 (6 bases). The CDR3 extends over 15 amino acids. V was pared by 0 bases and J by 8 bases, with 14 bases between. Germline V gene sequence: CDR1 MDHEN, CDR2 SYDVKM. DNA for the CDR3: TGTGCCAGCAGTTTATGGGGGGATAGGAGGGATGAGCAGTTCTTC. It yields the protein CASSLWGDRRDEQFF.

This clone appeared once. The chain has TRBV27 and TRBJ1-2; D may be TRBD1 (6 bases). Germline loops: CDR1 MNHEY, CDR2 SMNVEV (reference sequence). The CDR3 length is 12 residues. Trimming took 4 bases from V and 7 from J, leaving 10 bases between them. CDR3 in DNA: TGTGCCAGCAGTTCGACAGGTCTTGGCTACACCTTC. Its protein is CASSSTGLGYTF.

This clone has more than one count but fewer than ten. V is TRBV7-9 and J is TRBJ1-5; 9 nucleotides match TRBD1. The CDR3 totals 15 residues. The germline CDR1 and CDR2 sequences are SEHNR and FQNEAQ (reference sequence). V lost 1 base to trimming and J lost 4 bases; unmatched junction nucleotides: 2. CDR3 sequence: CASSLGQGDNQPQHF. CDR3 bases: TGTGCCAGCAGCTTAGGACAGGGGGATAATCAGCCCCAGCATTTT.

Remarks on this clone: At the DNA level, this CDR3 is encoded by other sequences in the same sample as well. The chain combines TRBV10-3 with TRBJ1-1; D is uncertain. CDR3 length: 12 amino acids. Germline V gene data show CDR1 as ENHRY and CDR2 as SYGVKD. V was pared by 0 bases and J by 4 bases, with 3 bases between. CDR3 sequence: CAISESTTEAFF. CDR3 sequence (DNA): TGTGCCATCAGTGAGTCTACCACTGAAGCTTTCTTT.

The gene calls are TRBV28 and TRBJ2-3, with D hard to call. V shed 7 bases and J shed 6 bases, with 8 bases lying between them. The CDR3 runs 11 residues. Germline-derived CDR1 and CDR2 are MDHEN and SYDVKM. The DNA of the CDR3 is TGTGCCAGCACGAATTGGGATACGCAGTATTTT. The encoded protein is CASTNWDTQYF. Filled out from reference TRBV28 and TRBJ2-3, the complete variable domain reads DVKVTQSSRYLVKRTGEKVFLECVQDMDHENMFWYRQDPGLGLRLIYFSYDVKMKEKGDIPEGYSVSREKKERFSLILESASTNQTSMYLCASTNWDTQYFGPGTRLTVL.

The CDR3 region is CAWRRGRRDSEAFF. The CDR3 bases are TGTGCCTGGAGGAGGGGCCGTAGGGATTCGGAAGCTTTCTTT. V and J are TRBV30 and TRBJ1-1, with D tentatively TRBD1 (5 bases). Trimming cost V 3 bases and J 8 bases, with 19 bases left between them. Germline V lookup: CDR1 GTSNPN, CDR2 SVGIG (reference sequence). This CDR3 comprises 14 residues.

The chain has TRBV11-3 and TRBJ2-6; no clear D. Germline CDR1 reads SGHNT; CDR2 reads YENEEA. Trimming removed 1 base from V and 12 bases from J, with 10 bases in between. This CDR3 is built from 13 residues. CDR3: CASSLGLLGVLTF. DNA of the CDR3: TGTGCCAGCAGCTTAGGGCTTCTGGGCGTCCTGACTTTC.

V and J are TRBV28 and TRBJ2-1; D may correspond to TRBD1 or TRBD2 (5 bases each). Germline V gene lookup returns CDR1 MDHEN and CDR2 SYDVKM. V dropped 7 bases and J dropped 9 bases, with 7 bases sitting between them. The CDR3 loop spans 10 amino acids. DNA for the CDR3: TGTGCCAGCATGAGGGGTGAGCAGTTCTTC. Translation gives CASMRGEQFF.

V gene TRBV6-1 combines with J gene TRBJ2-2; TRBD2 might be the D (7 bases). Germline-derived CDR1 and CDR2 are MNHNS and SASEGT. V dropped 2 bases and J dropped 1 base, with 11 bases sitting between them. This CDR3 region has 16 residues. CDR3 sequence reads: CASSERGGGNTGELFF. The CDR3, as DNA: TGTGCCAGCAGTGAAAGGGGAGGGGGGAACACCGGGGAGCTGTTTTTT.

This clone was seen once. For the CDR3, the DNA is TGTGCCAGCAGCGCAGGGGCAACTAATGAAAAACTGTTTTTT. It yields the protein CASSAGATNEKLFF. The genes are TRBV7-6 and TRBJ1-4; weak D call: TRBD1 (6 bases). The germline V and J ends were trimmed by 5 bases and 0 bases, with 7 bases remaining between them. CDR3 length equals 14 residues. Looked up from germline, CDR1 is SGHVS and CDR2 is FNYEAQ.

The gene calls are TRBV11-2 and TRBJ2-1; the D gene is possibly TRBD1 (6 bases). The V end lost 6 bases, the J end lost 6 bases, and 18 bases lay between the germline ends. The CDR3 contains 15 residues. CDR1 and CDR2 from the germline V gene are SGHAT and FQNNGV. The CDR3 protein is CASSHGQLWANEQFF. In DNA form, the CDR3 reads TGTGCCAGCAGTCATGGACAGCTCTGGGCCAATGAGCAGTTCTTC.

This rearrangement joins TRBV5-1 to TRBJ2-5; perhaps D is TRBD1 or TRBD2 (5 bases each). CDR1 and CDR2 (germline): SGHRS, YFSETQ. V gave up 2 bases and J gave up 5 bases, with 19 bases separating them. There are 16 residues in the CDR3. The CDR3 DNA is TGCGCCAGCAGCTTCTTCGGGGACGCCTTTTCCGAGACCCAGTACTTC. As protein: CASSFFGDAFSETQYF.

The chain employs TRBV6-1 and TRBJ2-7, with 7 bases fitting TRBD2. The V and J ends lost 7 bases and 7 bases, in that order; junction bases with no gene match: 10. Germline V gene lookup returns CDR1 MNHNS and CDR2 SASEGT. The CDR3 has 13 amino acids. In nucleotides, the CDR3 is TGTGCCAGCACAAAGCGGGACCGAGTAGAGCAGTACTTC. Translation gives CASTKRDRVEQYF.

A word on this clone: The same CDR3 arises from other DNA sequences in this sample as well. CDR3 coding DNA: TGTGCCACCAGCAGAGAGACTAGCGGGAGTTACAATGAGCAGTTCTTC. Its translation is CATSRETSGSYNEQFF. The genes are TRBV15 and TRBJ2-1; 12 nucleotides align to TRBD2. The germline gives CDR1 LNHNV, CDR2 YYDKDF (reference sequence). This CDR3 spans 16 amino acids. With V trimmed by 0 bases and J by 4 bases, 1 base remained unmatched.

In this sample, this clone turned up once. The J gene is TRBJ1-5, the V gene TRBV7-8; unclear D gene. The ends were cut back, 5 bases at V and 2 bases at J, with 16 bases in the middle. The CDR3 has 16 residues. Germline loops: CDR1 SGHVS, CDR2 FQNEAQ. The CDR3 loop is CASSPLGYLGNQPQHF. The CDR3 nucleotides read TGTGCCAGCAGCCCCCTAGGGTACTTGGGCAATCAGCCCCAGCATTTT. The variable domain in full, completed from reference TRBV7-8 and TRBJ1-5, reads GAGVSQSPRYKVAKRGQDVALRCDPISGHVSLFWYQQALGQGPEFLTYFQNEAQLDKSGLPSDRFFAERPEGSVSTLKIQRTQQEDSAVYLCASSPLGYLGNQPQHFGDGTRLSIL.

V is TRBV11-2 and J is TRBJ1-3; tentatively, D is TRBD1 (6 bases). Germline loops: CDR1 SGHAT, CDR2 FQNNGV. V shed 2 bases and J shed 0 bases, with 17 bases lying between them. This CDR3 spans 18 amino acids. DNA for the CDR3: TGTGCCAGCAGCTTATTTGACAGGAGGCTGAGCTCTGGAAACACCATATATTTT. It encodes CASSLFDRRLSSGNTIYF. The variable domain in full, with the rest retrieved from reference TRBV11-2 and TRBJ1-3, is EAGVAQSPRYKIIEKRQSVAFWCNPISGHATLYWYQQILGQGPKLLIQFQNNGVVDDSQLPKDRFSAERLKGVDSTLKIQPAKLEDSAVYLCASSLFDRRLSSGNTIYFGEGSWLTVV.